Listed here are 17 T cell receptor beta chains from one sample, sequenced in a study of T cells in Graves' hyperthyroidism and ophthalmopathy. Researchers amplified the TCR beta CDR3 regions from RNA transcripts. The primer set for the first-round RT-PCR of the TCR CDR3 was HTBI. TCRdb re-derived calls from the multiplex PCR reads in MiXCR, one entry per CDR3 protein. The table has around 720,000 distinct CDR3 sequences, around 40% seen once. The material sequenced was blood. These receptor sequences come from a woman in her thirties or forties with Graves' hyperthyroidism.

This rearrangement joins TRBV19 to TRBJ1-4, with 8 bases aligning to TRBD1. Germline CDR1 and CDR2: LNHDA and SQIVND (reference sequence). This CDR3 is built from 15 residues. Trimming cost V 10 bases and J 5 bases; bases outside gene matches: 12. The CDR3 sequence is CATKSGTGNNEKLFF. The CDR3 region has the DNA TGTGCCACGAAGAGCGGGACAGGCAACAATGAAAAACTGTTTTTT.

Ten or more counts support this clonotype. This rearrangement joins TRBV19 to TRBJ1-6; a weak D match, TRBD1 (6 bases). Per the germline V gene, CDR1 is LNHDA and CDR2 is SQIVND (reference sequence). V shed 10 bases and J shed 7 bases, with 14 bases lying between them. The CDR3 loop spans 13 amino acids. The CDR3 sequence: CATSEQGNSPLHF. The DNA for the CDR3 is TGTGCCACCTCCGAACAGGGAAATTCACCCCTCCACTTT. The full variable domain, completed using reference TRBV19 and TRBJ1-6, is DGGITQSPKYLFRKEGQNVTLSCEQNLNHDAMYWYRQDPGQGLRLIYYSQIVNDFQKGDIAEGYSVSREKKESFPLTVTSAQKNPTAFYLCATSEQGNSPLHFGNGTRLTVT.

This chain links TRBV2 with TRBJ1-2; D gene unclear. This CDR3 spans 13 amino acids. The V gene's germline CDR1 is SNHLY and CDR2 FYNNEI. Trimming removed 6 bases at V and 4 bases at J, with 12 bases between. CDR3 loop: CASSQTDTYGYTF. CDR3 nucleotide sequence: TGTGCCAGCAGCCAAACAGACACCTATGGCTACACCTTC.

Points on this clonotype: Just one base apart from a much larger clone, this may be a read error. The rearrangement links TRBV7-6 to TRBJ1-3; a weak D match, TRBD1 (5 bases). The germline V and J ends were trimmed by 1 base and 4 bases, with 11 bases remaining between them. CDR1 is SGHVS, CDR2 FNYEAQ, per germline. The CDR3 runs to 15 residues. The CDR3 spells CASSLVSGDGNTIYF. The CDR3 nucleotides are TGTGCCAGCAGCTTAGTGTCGGGGGACGGAAACACCATATATTTT.

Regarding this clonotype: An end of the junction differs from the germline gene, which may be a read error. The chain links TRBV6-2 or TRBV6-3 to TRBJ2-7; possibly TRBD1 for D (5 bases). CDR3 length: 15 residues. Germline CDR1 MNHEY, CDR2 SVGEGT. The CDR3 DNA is TGTGCCGGCAGTTACTCGATCCAGGGCTCCTACGAGCAGTACTTC. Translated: CAGSYSIQGSYEQYF.

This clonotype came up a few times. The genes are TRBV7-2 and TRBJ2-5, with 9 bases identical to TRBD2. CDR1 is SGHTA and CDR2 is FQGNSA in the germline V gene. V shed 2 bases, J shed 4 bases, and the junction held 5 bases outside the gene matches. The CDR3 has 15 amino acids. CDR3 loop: CASSLLRGGRETQYF. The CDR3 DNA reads TGTGCCAGCAGCTTATTGCGGGGGGGCCGAGAGACCCAGTACTTC. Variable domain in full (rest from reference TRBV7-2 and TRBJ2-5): GAGVSQSPSNKVTEKGKDVELRCDPISGHTALYWYRQSLGQGLEFLIYFQGNSAPDKSGLPSDRFSAERTGGSVSTLTIQRTQQEDSAVYLCASSLLRGGRETQYFGPGTRLLVL.

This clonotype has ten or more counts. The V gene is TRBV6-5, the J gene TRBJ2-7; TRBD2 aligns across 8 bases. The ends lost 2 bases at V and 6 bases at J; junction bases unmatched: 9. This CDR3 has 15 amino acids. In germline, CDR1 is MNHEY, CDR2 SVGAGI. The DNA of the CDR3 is TGTGCCAGCAGTTACCGATGGACTAGCCACCTCGAGCAGTACTTC. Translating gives CASSYRWTSHLEQYF.

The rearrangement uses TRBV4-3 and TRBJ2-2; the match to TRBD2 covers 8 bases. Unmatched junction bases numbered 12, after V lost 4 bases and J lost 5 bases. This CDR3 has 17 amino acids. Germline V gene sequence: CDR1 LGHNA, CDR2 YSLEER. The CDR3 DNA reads TGCGCCAGCAGCCTAGAAGCCGGGGGGGTTTCGACCGGGGAGCTGTTTTTT. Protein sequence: CASSLEAGGVSTGELFF.

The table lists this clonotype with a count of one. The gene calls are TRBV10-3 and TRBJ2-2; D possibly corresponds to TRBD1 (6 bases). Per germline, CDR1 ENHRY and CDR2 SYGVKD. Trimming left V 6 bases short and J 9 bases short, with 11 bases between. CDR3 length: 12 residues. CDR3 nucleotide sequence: TGTGCCATCAGGAGCCGGGACAGGGAGCTGTTTTTT. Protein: CAIRSRDRELFF.

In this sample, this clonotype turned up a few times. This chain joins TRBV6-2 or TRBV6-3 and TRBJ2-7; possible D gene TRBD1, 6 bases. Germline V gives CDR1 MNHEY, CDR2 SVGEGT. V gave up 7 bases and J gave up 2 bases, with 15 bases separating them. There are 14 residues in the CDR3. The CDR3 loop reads CASTSGHATYEQYF. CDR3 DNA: TGTGCCAGCACTTCGGGACATGCAACCTACGAGCAGTACTTC.

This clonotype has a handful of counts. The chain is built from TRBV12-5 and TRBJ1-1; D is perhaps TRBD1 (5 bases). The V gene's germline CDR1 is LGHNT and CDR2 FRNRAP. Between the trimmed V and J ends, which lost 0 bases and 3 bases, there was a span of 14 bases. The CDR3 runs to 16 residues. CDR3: CASGLVLGQGDTEAFF. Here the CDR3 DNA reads TGTGCTAGTGGTTTGGTACTGGGTCAGGGAGACACTGAAGCTTTCTTT. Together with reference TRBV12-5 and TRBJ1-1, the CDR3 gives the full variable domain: DARVTQTPRHKVTEMGQEVTMRCQPILGHNTVFWYRQTMMQGLELLAYFRNRAPLDDSGMPKDRFSAEMPDATLATLKIQPSEPRDSAVYFCASGLVLGQGDTEAFFGQGTRLTVV.

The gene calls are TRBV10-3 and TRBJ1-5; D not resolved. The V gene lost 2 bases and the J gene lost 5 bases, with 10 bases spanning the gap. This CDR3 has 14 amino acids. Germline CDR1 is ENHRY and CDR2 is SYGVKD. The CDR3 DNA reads TGTGCCATCAGTGAGGGAGGGCCCGATCAGCCCCAGCATTTT. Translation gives CAISEGGPDQPQHF.

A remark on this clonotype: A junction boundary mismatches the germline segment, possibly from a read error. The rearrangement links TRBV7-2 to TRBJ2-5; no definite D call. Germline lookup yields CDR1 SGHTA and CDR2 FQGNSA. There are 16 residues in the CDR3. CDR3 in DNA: TGTGCCTGCAGCTTGGCCCTCCAGACGCACTCCGAGACCCAGTACTTC. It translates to CACSLALQTHSETQYF. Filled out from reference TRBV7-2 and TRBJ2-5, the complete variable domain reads GAGVSQSPSNKVTEKGKDVELRCDPISGHTALYWYRQSLGQGLEFLIYFQGNSAPDKSGLPSDRFSAERTGGSVSTLTIQRTQQEDSAVYLCACSLALQTHSETQYFGPGTRLLVL.

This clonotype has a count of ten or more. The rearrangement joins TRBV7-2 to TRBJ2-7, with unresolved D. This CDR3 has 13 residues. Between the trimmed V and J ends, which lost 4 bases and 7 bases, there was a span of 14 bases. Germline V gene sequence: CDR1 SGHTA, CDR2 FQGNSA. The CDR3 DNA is TGTGCCAGCAGCTCGCGCACAGTGCGGGAGCAGTACTTC. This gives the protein CASSSRTVREQYF.

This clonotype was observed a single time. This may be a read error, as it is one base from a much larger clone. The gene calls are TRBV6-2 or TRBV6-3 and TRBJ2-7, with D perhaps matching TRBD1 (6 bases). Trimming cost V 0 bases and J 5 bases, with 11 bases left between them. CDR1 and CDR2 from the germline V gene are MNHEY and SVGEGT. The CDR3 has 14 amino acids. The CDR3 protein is CASSYSQGQNEQYF. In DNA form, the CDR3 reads TGTGCCAGCAGTTACTCGCAGGGGCAAAACGAGCAGTACTTC.

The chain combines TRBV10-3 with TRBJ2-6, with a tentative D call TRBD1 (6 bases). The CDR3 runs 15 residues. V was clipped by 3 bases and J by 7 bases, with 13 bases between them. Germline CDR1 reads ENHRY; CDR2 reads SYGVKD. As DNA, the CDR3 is TGTGCCATCAGTGACTCTGGCAGGGGAGCCAACGTCCTGACTTTC. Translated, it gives CAISDSGRGANVLTF.

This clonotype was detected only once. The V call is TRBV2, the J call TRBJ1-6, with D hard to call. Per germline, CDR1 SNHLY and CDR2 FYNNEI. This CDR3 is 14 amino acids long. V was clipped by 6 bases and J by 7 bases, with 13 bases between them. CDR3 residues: CASSLGMRNSPLHF. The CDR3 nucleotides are TGTGCCAGCAGCCTCGGGATGCGGAATTCACCCCTCCACTTT.